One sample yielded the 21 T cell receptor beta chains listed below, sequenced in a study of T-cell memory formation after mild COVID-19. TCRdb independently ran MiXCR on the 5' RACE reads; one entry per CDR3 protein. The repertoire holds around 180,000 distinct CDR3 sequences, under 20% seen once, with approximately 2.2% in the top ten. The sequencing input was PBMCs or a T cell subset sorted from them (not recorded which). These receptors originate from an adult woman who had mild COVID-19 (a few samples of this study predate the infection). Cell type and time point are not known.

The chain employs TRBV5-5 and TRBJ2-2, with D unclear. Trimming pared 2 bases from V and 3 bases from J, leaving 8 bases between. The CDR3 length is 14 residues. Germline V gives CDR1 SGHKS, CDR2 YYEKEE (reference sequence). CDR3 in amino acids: CASSLGPHTGELFF. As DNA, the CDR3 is TGTGCCAGCAGCTTAGGTCCCCACACCGGGGAGCTGTTTTTT. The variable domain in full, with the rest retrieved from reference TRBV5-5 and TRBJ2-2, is DAGVTQSPTHLIKTRGQQVTLRCSPISGHKSVSWYQQVLGQGPQFIFQYYEKEERGRGNFPDRFSARQFPNYSSELNVNALLLGDSALYLCASSLGPHTGELFFGEGSRLTVL.

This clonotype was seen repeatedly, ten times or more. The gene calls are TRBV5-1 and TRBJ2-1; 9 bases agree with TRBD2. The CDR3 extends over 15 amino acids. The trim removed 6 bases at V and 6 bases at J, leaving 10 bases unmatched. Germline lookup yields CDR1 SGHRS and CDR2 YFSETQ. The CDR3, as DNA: TGCGCCAGCACCCCTTTAGCGGGGGCCCCCAATGAGCAGTTCTTC. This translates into CASTPLAGAPNEQFF.

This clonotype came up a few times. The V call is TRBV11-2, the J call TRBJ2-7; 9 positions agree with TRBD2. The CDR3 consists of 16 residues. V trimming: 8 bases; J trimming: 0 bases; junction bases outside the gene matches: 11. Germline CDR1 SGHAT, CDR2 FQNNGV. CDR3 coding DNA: TGTGCCAGCGGGCACCGAAGCGGGGGGAGCTCCTACGAGCAGTACTTC. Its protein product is CASGHRSGGSSYEQYF. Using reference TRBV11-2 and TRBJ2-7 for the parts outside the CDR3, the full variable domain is EAGVAQSPRYKIIEKRQSVAFWCNPISGHATLYWYQQILGQGPKLLIQFQNNGVVDDSQLPKDRFSAERLKGVDSTLKIQPAKLEDSAVYLCASGHRSGGSSYEQYFGPGTRLTVT.

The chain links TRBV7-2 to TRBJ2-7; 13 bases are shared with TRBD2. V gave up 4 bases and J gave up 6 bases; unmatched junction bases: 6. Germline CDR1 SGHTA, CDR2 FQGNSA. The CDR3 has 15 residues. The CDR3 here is CASSSDTSGRAEQYF. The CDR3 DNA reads TGTGCCAGCAGCTCCGATACTAGCGGGAGGGCCGAGCAGTACTTC.

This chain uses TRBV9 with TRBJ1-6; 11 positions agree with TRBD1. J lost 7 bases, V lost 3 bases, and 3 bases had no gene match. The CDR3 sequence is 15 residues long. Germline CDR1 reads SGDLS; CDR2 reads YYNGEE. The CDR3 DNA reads TGTGCCAGCAGCGGAGGACAGGGGGCCAATTCACCCCTCCACTTT. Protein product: CASSGGQGANSPLHF. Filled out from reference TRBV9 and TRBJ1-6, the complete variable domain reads DSGVTQTPKHLITATGQRVTLRCSPRSGDLSVYWYQQSLDQGLQFLIQYYNGEERAKGNILERFSAQQFPDLHSELNLSSLELGDSALYFCASSGGQGANSPLHFGNGTRLTVT.

The CDR3 here is CASSPPARETQYF. The CDR3 nucleotides are TGTGCCAGCAGCCCCCCCGCACGAGAGACCCAGTACTTC. The chain is built from TRBV4-2 and TRBJ2-5; D is unresolved. The CDR3 is 13 amino acids. Germline V CDR1 and CDR2: LGHNA, YNFKEQ. V dropped 4 bases and J dropped 4 bases, with 10 bases sitting between them.

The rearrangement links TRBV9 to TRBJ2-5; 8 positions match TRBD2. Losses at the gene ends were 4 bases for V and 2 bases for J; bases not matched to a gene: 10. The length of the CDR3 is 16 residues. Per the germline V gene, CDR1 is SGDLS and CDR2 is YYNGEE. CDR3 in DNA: TGTGCCAGCAGCCTAAGCCTTACGGGGGGGCAAGAGACCCAGTACTTC. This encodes CASSLSLTGGQETQYF.

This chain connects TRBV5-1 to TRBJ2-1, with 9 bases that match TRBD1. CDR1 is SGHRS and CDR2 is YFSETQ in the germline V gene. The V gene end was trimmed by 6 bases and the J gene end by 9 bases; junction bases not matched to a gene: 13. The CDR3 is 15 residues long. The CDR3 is CASTVPGQGQGEQFF. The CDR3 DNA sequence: TGCGCCAGCACCGTCCCGGGACAGGGACAGGGTGAGCAGTTCTTC.

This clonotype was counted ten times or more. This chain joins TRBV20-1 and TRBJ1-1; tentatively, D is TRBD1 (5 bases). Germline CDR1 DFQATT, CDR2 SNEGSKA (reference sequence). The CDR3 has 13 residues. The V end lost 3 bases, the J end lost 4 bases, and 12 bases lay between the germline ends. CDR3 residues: CSASSGPSTEAFF. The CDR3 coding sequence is TGCAGTGCTAGCTCAGGGCCCAGCACTGAAGCTTTCTTT.

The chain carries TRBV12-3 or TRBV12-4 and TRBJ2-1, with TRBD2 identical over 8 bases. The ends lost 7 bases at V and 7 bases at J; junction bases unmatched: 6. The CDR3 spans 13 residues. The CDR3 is CASNSGRLNEQFF. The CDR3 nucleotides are TGTGCCAGCAACAGCGGGAGATTGAATGAGCAGTTCTTC.

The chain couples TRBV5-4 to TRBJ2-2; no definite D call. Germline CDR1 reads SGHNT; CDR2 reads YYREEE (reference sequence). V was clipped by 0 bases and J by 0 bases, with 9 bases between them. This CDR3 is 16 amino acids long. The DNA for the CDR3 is TGTGCCAGCAGCTTGGCGGTAGTTCCGAACACCGGGGAGCTGTTTTTT. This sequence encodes CASSLAVVPNTGELFF.

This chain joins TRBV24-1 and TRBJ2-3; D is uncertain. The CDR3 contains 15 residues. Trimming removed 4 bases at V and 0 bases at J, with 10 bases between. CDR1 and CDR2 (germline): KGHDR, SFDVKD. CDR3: CATSEQYPSTDTQYF. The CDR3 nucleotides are TGTGCCACCAGTGAACAGTACCCCAGCACAGATACGCAGTATTTT.

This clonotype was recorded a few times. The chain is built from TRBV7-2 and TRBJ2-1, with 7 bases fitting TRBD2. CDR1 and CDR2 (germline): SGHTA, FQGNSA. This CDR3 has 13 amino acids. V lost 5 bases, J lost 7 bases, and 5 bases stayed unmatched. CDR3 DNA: TGTGCCAGCAGCCTACTAGCGCCGAATGAGCAGTTCTTC. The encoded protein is CASSLLAPNEQFF.

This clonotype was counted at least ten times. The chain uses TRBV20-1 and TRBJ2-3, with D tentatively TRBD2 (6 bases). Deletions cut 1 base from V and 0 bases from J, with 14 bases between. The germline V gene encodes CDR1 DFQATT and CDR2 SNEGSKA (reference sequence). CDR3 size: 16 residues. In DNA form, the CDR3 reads TGCAGTGCTAGAGGTACTGGGACTGCTAGCACAGATACGCAGTATTTT. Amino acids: CSARGTGTASTDTQYF.

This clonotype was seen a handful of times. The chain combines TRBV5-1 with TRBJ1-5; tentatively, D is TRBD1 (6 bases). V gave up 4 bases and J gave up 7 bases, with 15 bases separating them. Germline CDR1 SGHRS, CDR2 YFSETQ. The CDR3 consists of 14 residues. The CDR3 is CASSPLGGGQPQHF. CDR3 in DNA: TGCGCCAGCAGCCCCCTTGGGGGCGGACAGCCCCAGCATTTT.

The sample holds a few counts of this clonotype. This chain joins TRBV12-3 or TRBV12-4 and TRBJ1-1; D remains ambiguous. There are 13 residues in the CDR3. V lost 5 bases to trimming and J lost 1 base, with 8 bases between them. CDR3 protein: CASSLTANTEAFF. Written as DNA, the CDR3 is TGTGCCAGCAGTCTCACAGCGAACACTGAAGCTTTCTTT.

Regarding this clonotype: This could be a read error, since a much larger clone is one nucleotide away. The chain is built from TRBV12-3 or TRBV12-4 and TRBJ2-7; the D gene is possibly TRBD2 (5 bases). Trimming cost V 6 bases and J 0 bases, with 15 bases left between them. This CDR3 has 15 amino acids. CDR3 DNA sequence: TGTGCCAGCAGATTTTCGGGATCAGCCTCCTACGAGCAGTACTTC. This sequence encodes CASRFSGSASYEQYF.

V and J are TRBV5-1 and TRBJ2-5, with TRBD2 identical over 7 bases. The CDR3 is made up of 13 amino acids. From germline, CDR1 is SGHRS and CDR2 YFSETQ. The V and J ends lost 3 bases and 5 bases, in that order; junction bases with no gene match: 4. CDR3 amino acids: CASSWLGGETQYF. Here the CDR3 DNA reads TGCGCCAGCAGCTGGCTCGGGGGGGAGACCCAGTACTTC.

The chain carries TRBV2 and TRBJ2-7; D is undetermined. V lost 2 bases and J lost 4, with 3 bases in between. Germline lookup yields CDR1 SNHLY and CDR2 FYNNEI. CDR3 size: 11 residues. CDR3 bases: TGTGCCAGCAGTGAAATGTACGAGCAGTACTTC. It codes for CASSEMYEQYF.

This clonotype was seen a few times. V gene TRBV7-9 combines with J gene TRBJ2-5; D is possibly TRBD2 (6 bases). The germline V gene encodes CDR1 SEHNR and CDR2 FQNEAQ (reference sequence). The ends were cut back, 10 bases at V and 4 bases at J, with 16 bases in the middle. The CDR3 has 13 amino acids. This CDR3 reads CATQPMGGETQYF. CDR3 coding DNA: TGTGCCACCCAGCCTATGGGGGGAGAGACCCAGTACTTC. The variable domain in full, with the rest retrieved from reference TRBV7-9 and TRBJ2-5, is DTGVSQNPRHKITKRGQNVTFRCDPISEHNRLYWYRQTLGQGPEFLTYFQNEAQLEKSRLLSDRFSAERPKGSFSTLEIQRTEQGDSAMYLCATQPMGGETQYFGPGTRLLVL.

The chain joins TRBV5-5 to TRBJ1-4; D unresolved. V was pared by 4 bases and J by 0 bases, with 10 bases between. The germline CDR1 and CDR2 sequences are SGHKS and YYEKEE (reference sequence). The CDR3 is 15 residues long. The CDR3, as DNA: TGTGCCAGCAGCCTCTACACAACAACTAATGAAAAACTGTTTTTT. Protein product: CASSLYTTTNEKLFF.